Detailed here is one T cell receptor (beta chain). The data originate from a study of T cells in Graves' hyperthyroidism and ophthalmopathy. There were TCR beta CDR3 regions amplified from RNA transcripts. During a first-round RT-PCR of the TCR CDR3, the HTBI primer set was used. TCRdb reprocessed the multiplex PCR reads with MiXCR, giving one entry per CDR3 protein. This table has approximately 360,000 distinct CDR3 sequences, roughly 25% appearing once. The CDR3 runs 14 residues. Per the germline V gene, CDR1 is MNHNS and CDR2 is SASEGT. The ends lost 5 bases at V and 1 base at J; junction bases unmatched: 4.

The source material was blood. The TCR sequence derives from a man aged 50-60 years with Graves' hyperthyroidism. The chain couples TRBV6-1 to TRBJ1-2, with 7 nucleotides matching TRBD1. The CDR3 reads CASSKGQINYGYTF. In DNA form, the CDR3 reads TGTGCCAGCAGTAAGGGACAGATTAACTATGGCTACACCTTC.